These 31 T cell receptor beta chains share one sample of origin, sequenced in a study of blood T cell repertoires in COVID-19. TCRdb keeps only in-frame clones here, not all; method: immunoSEQ multiplex PCR. Seen here are about 200,000 clones, about 90% observed once, and the top ten hold 1.6%. Sequencing was carried out using peripheral blood. These receptors all stem from a man younger than 35 with active or convalescent COVID-19.

The V call is TRBV7-8, the J call TRBJ1-1; tentatively, D is TRBD1 (6 bases). Trimming cost V 5 bases and J 6 bases, with 16 bases left between them. CDR1 and CDR2 from the germline V gene are SGHVS and FQNEAQ. This CDR3 comprises 14 residues. In DNA form, the CDR3 reads TGTGCCAGCAGCGTAACAGGGTTTTTCGCTGAAGCTTTCTTT. This encodes CASSVTGFFAEAFF.

The chain combines TRBV19 with TRBJ2-7; 8 nucleotides line up with TRBD1. The CDR3 loop spans 14 amino acids. CDR1 is LNHDA, CDR2 SQIVND, per germline (reference sequence). The V and J ends lost 5 bases and 4 bases, in that order; junction bases with no gene match: 7. CDR3 DNA: TGTGCCAGTAGTTTGGACAGGGACGGGTACGAGCAGTACTTC. Its protein is CASSLDRDGYEQYF.

V gene TRBV7-8 combines with J gene TRBJ2-3, with TRBD2 as a possible D gene (7 bases). V lost 1 base and J lost 1, with 12 bases in between. There are 16 residues in the CDR3. Germline lookup yields CDR1 SGHVS and CDR2 FQNEAQ. CDR3 sequence reads: CASSLVGGVRTDTQYF. CDR3 DNA: TGTGCCAGCAGCTTAGTAGGGGGGGTACGCACAGATACGCAGTATTTT. The variable domain in full, completed from reference TRBV7-8 and TRBJ2-3, reads GAGVSQSPRYKVAKRGQDVALRCDPISGHVSLFWYQQALGQGPEFLTYFQNEAQLDKSGLPSDRFFAERPEGSVSTLKIQRTQQEDSAVYLCASSLVGGVRTDTQYFGPGTRLTVL.

The chain couples TRBV5-8 to TRBJ2-2; the D gene is possibly TRBD2 (6 bases). Germline loops: CDR1 SGHTS, CDR2 YDEGEE. V was cut by 3 bases and J by 1 base, with 10 bases left in between. The CDR3 totals 15 residues. CDR3 residues: CASSWDFRNTGELFF. CDR3 sequence (DNA): TGTGCCAGCAGCTGGGACTTCAGGAACACCGGGGAGCTGTTTTTT.

The chain combines TRBV2 with TRBJ1-1; D remains unclear. CDR1 is SNHLY, CDR2 FYNNEI, per germline. V was trimmed by 3 bases and J by 0 bases, leaving 14 bases between them. This CDR3 region has 16 residues. CDR3 protein: CASSERGVLMNTEAFF. The CDR3 nucleotides read TGTGCCAGCAGTGAGCGAGGAGTCTTGATGAACACTGAAGCTTTCTTT.

A single count supports this clone. The J gene is TRBJ2-7, the V gene TRBV19; 8 bases are a match to TRBD2. The CDR3 is 15 amino acids. Losses at the gene ends were 5 bases for V and 5 bases for J; bases not matched to a gene: 11. The germline V gene encodes CDR1 LNHDA and CDR2 SQIVND (reference sequence). The CDR3: CASSDDFQRENEQYF. The CDR3, as DNA: TGTGCCAGTAGTGACGACTTCCAGCGGGAGAACGAGCAGTACTTC. Variable domain in full (rest from reference TRBV19 and TRBJ2-7): DGGITQSPKYLFRKEGQNVTLSCEQNLNHDAMYWYRQDPGQGLRLIYYSQIVNDFQKGDIAEGYSVSREKKESFPLTVTSAQKNPTAFYLCASSDDFQRENEQYFGPGTRLTVT.

V and J are TRBV11-2 and TRBJ2-7, with D maybe TRBD1 (5 bases). There are 15 residues in the CDR3. The germline gives CDR1 SGHAT, CDR2 FQNNGV. The germline V and J ends were trimmed by 5 bases and 4 bases, with 18 bases remaining between them. CDR3 amino acids: CASSLLGRAEYEQYF. The CDR3 coding sequence is TGTGCCAGCAGCCTTTTGGGCAGGGCCGAGTACGAGCAGTACTTC.

V is TRBV9 and J is TRBJ2-3, with D tentatively TRBD2 (6 bases). CDR1 is SGDLS and CDR2 is YYNGEE in the germline V gene. The ends were cut back, 2 bases at V and 2 bases at J, with 24 bases in the middle. The CDR3 loop spans 19 amino acids. The CDR3 DNA follows: TGTGCCAGCAGCGTCGTATATGGGAGGCAGCGCCCACCCACAGATACGCAGTATTTT. Encoded protein: CASSVVYGRQRPPTDTQYF.

V and J are TRBV6-4 and TRBJ2-6; 10 bases are a match to TRBD1. Germline-derived CDR1 and CDR2 are MRHNA and SNTAGT. V shed 0 bases and J 0 bases; nucleotides not matched to a gene: 8. The CDR3 is 20 amino acids. The CDR3 DNA is TGTGCCAGCAGTGACTCAAGCTTGACAGGGGGCAGCTCTGGGGCCAACGTCCTGACTTTC. Protein sequence: CASSDSSLTGGSSGANVLTF.

In DNA form, the CDR3 reads TGTGCCAGCAGTCGGACTAGCGGGAGCCGCCGGAAGGGGAATGAGCAGTTCTTC. Its protein is CASSRTSGSRRKGNEQFF. The chain joins TRBV2 to TRBJ2-1; 13 nucleotides agree with TRBD2. This CDR3 has 18 amino acids. CDR1 SNHLY and CDR2 FYNNEI come from the germline V gene. J was trimmed by 7 bases and V by 5 bases; bases with no gene match: 14.

The genes are TRBV6-2 or TRBV6-3 and TRBJ2-6; D remains unclear. The germline gives CDR1 MNHEY, CDR2 SVGEGT. The CDR3 runs to 15 residues. Trimming pared 4 bases from V and 4 bases from J, leaving 11 bases between. Here the CDR3 DNA reads TGTGCCAGCAGTTCCTCAGGAGCCGGGGCCAACGTCCTGACTTTC. As protein: CASSSSGAGANVLTF.

This CDR3 reads CASSQTGGNTEAFF. The CDR3 nucleotides read TGTGCCAGCTCCCAGACAGGGGGCAACACTGAAGCTTTCTTT. This sequence joins TRBV25-1 and TRBJ1-1; 10 bases agree with TRBD1. This CDR3 has 14 residues. Germline CDR1 MGHDK, CDR2 SYGVNS. V lost 8 bases to trimming and J lost 2 bases; unmatched junction nucleotides: 5.

The gene calls are TRBV11-2 and TRBJ1-6; no definite D call. In germline, CDR1 is SGHAT, CDR2 FQNNGV. CDR3 length: 13 amino acids. V was cut by 5 bases and J by 3 bases, with 5 bases left in between. This CDR3 is CASSRDYNSPLHF. The CDR3 DNA follows: TGTGCCAGCAGCCGGGACTATAATTCACCCCTCCACTTT.

In this sample, this clone turned up a few times. Distinct nucleotide sequences in the sample also encode this CDR3. This sequence joins TRBV19 and TRBJ1-3, with a weak D call TRBD1 (5 bases). The germline V gene has CDR1 LNHDA and CDR2 SQIVND (reference sequence). This CDR3 has 13 residues. V lost 5 bases and J 7 bases, leaving 12 bases between the germline ends. The CDR3 bases are TGTGCCAGTAGTGTTGGACGGGGGAACACCATATATTTT. Protein: CASSVGRGNTIYF.

The chain uses TRBV6-1 and TRBJ2-2; maybe TRBD2 (6 bases). The germline V and J ends were trimmed by 2 bases and 7 bases, with 11 bases remaining between them. Germline assignment: CDR1 MNHNS and CDR2 SASEGT. The CDR3 consists of 14 residues. The CDR3 spells CASSELASVGELFF. CDR3 DNA sequence: TGTGCCAGCAGTGAACTAGCGTCAGTCGGGGAGCTGTTTTTT.

The CDR3 loop is CASSLERPRNNEQFF. The DNA of the CDR3 is TGCGCCAGCAGCCTAGAGCGACCCCGGAACAATGAGCAGTTCTTC. The chain combines TRBV5-1 with TRBJ2-1; the D is unclear. Germline V gene lookup returns CDR1 SGHRS and CDR2 YFSETQ. The V and J ends lost 4 bases and 5 bases respectively, with 16 bases between them. The CDR3 consists of 15 residues.

J is TRBJ2-7 and V is TRBV4-1, with 7 bases identical to TRBD2. Germline CDR1 reads MGHRA; CDR2 reads YSYEKL. CDR3 length equals 17 residues. V shed 0 bases and J 5 bases; nucleotides not matched to a gene: 13. The chain's CDR3 is CASSQEPGSAGLNEQYF. CDR3 nucleotides: TGCGCCAGCAGCCAAGAGCCGGGCTCAGCGGGGTTAAACGAGCAGTACTTC.

This clone was recorded only once. The V and J genes are TRBV7-3 and TRBJ2-7; 9 nucleotides agree with TRBD1. The CDR3 sequence is 13 residues long. Germline V lookup: CDR1 SGHTA, CDR2 FQGTGA. Germline trimming cut 3 bases from V and 7 bases from J; bases unmatched to any gene: 4. The CDR3 sequence is CASSLGQGREQYF. Written as DNA, the CDR3 is TGTGCCAGCAGCTTGGGACAGGGTCGGGAGCAGTACTTC. The full variable domain, its missing parts supplied by reference TRBV7-3 and TRBJ2-7, is GAGVSQTPSNKVTEKGKYVELRCDPISGHTALYWYRQSLGQGPEFLIYFQGTGAADDSGLPNDRFFAVRPEGSVSTLKIQRTERGDSAVYLCASSLGQGREQYFGPGTRLTVT.

V and J are TRBV19 and TRBJ1-2, with a weak D call TRBD1 (5 bases). CDR1 and CDR2 from the germline V gene are LNHDA and SQIVND (reference sequence). CDR3 length: 15 amino acids. Trimming removed 6 bases at V and 2 bases at J, with 16 bases between. In DNA form, the CDR3 reads TGTGCCAGTAGCCCAGGGAAAGTGGGAAACTATGGCTACACCTTC. It encodes CASSPGKVGNYGYTF.

The chain is built from TRBV6-1 and TRBJ1-6; TRBD1 matches at 8 bases. V lost 5 bases and J lost 9; bases outside the gene matches: 18. The length of the CDR3 is 18 residues. The germline V gene encodes CDR1 MNHNS and CDR2 SASEGT. CDR3 DNA sequence: TGTGCCAGCAGTAAAGAACCCACAGGGGGAGGGTATCGTTCACCCCTCCACTTT. Protein: CASSKEPTGGGYRSPLHF.

This clone came up a few times. The gene calls are TRBV7-9 and TRBJ1-5, with 8 bases that match TRBD1. There are 15 residues in the CDR3. In germline, CDR1 is SEHNR, CDR2 FQNEAQ (reference sequence). Trimming cost V 5 bases and J 3 bases; bases outside gene matches: 6. DNA of the CDR3: TGTGCCAGCAGCCATGACAGGGGTCCCAATCAGCCCCAGCATTTT. Amino acid sequence: CASSHDRGPNQPQHF. Full variable domain (outside the CDR3, taken from reference TRBV7-9 and TRBJ1-5): DTGVSQNPRHKITKRGQNVTFRCDPISEHNRLYWYRQTLGQGPEFLTYFQNEAQLEKSRLLSDRFSAERPKGSFSTLEIQRTEQGDSAMYLCASSHDRGPNQPQHFGDGTRLSIL.

The chain has TRBV30 and TRBJ1-4, with D maybe TRBD1 (6 bases). The CDR3 has 13 residues. Germline V gene sequence: CDR1 GTSNPN, CDR2 SVGIG (reference sequence). V gave up 6 bases and J gave up 4 bases, with 12 bases separating them. The CDR3 loop is CACGQRHNEKLFF. Here the CDR3 DNA reads TGTGCCTGTGGACAGCGTCATAATGAAAAACTGTTTTTT.

The CDR3 reads CASSRGTSGRAWVRYNEQFF. The CDR3 region has the DNA TGCGCCAGCAGCCGCGGGACTAGCGGGAGGGCTTGGGTTCGGTACAATGAGCAGTTCTTC. The chain links TRBV5-1 to TRBJ2-1; 16 bases match TRBD2. Unmatched junction bases numbered 14, after V lost 4 bases and J lost 4 bases. This CDR3 has 20 amino acids. Germline values: CDR1 SGHRS, CDR2 YFSETQ.

This clone was recorded a few times. CDR3 in amino acids: CASSQDGASGRAETQYF. The CDR3 nucleotides read TGTGCCAGCAGCCAAGATGGGGCTAGCGGGAGAGCGGAGACCCAGTACTTC. The V call is TRBV4-2, the J call TRBJ2-5, with 10 bases matching TRBD2. Germline values: CDR1 LGHNA, CDR2 YNFKEQ. The CDR3 covers 17 residues. V was pared by 0 bases and J by 5 bases, with 9 bases of the junction left unmatched.

J is TRBJ1-2 and V is TRBV30, with D perhaps TRBD1 (5 bases). CDR1 GTSNPN and CDR2 SVGIG come from the germline V gene (reference sequence). V lost 2 bases to trimming and J lost 3 bases, with 16 bases between them. The CDR3 runs to 15 residues. The CDR3 coding sequence is TGTGCCTGGAGTACCCCGTCAGGGCATTACTATGGCTACACCTTC. Translating it yields CAWSTPSGHYYGYTF.

This clone has only one observation. The chain links TRBV6-5 to TRBJ2-7, with TRBD2 matching over 11 bases. This CDR3 is 14 amino acids long. CDR1 is MNHEY and CDR2 is SVGAGI in the germline V gene. Unmatched junction bases numbered 6, after V lost 6 bases and J lost 5 bases. The CDR3 reads CASRISGGADEQYF. The CDR3 DNA is TGTGCCAGCAGAATTAGCGGGGGGGCCGACGAGCAGTACTTC.

The chain has TRBV28 and TRBJ2-1; 9 bases fit TRBD1. The junction had 7 bases not matched to a gene; V was cut back by 4 bases and J by 9 bases. Looked up from germline, CDR1 is MDHEN and CDR2 is SYDVKM. The CDR3 consists of 14 residues. As DNA, the CDR3 is TGTGCCAGCAGTTCTATACAGGGGGCTGGTGAGCAGTTCTTC. It codes for CASSSIQGAGEQFF.

The chain is built from TRBV5-8 and TRBJ1-5; D may be TRBD1 (5 bases). The length of the CDR3 is 12 residues. Trimming removed 6 bases at V and 6 bases at J, with 10 bases between. In germline, CDR1 is SGHTS, CDR2 YDEGEE. The CDR3 bases are TGTGCCAGCAACTCCGGGGGTCAGCCCCAGCATTTT. Its translation is CASNSGGQPQHF. The full variable domain, rest sourced from reference TRBV5-8 and TRBJ1-5, is EAGVTQSPTHLIKTRGQQATLRCSPISGHTSVYWYQQALGLGLQFLLWYDEGEERNRGNFPPRFSGRQFPNYSSELNVNALELEDSALYLCASNSGGQPQHFGDGTRLSIL.

The chain combines TRBV9 with TRBJ1-2; the D gene is possibly TRBD1 (6 bases). This CDR3 comprises 18 residues. V lost 2 bases and J 4 bases, leaving 24 bases between the germline ends. Germline CDR1 SGDLS, CDR2 YYNGEE. The CDR3 nucleotides read TGTGCCAGCAGCGTGGGGCCGCTAGGCCAGGGGACCCCCTATGGCTACACCTTC. Its translation is CASSVGPLGQGTPYGYTF.

This clone occurred a few times. The CDR3 sequence is CASSYLGSYNQPQHF. CDR3 nucleotides: TGTGCCAGCAGTTATCTCGGGTCGTACAATCAGCCCCAGCATTTT. V and J are TRBV6-2 or TRBV6-3 and TRBJ1-5; unclear D gene. From germline, CDR1 is MNHEY and CDR2 SVGEGT. V was clipped by 3 bases and J by 3 bases, with 12 bases between them. CDR3 size: 15 residues.

V usage is TRBV11-2 and J usage is TRBJ2-3, with 12 bases aligning to TRBD2. This CDR3 has 18 amino acids. V lost 1 base and J lost 1; bases outside the gene matches: 6. Germline V gene data show CDR1 as SGHAT and CDR2 as FQNNGV. As DNA, the CDR3 is TGTGCCAGCAGCTTAGTAACTAGCGGGAGGTTAGGCACAGATACGCAGTATTTT. This gives the protein CASSLVTSGRLGTDTQYF. Combining the CDR3 with reference TRBV11-2 and TRBJ2-3 gives the whole variable domain EAGVAQSPRYKIIEKRQSVAFWCNPISGHATLYWYQQILGQGPKLLIQFQNNGVVDDSQLPKDRFSAERLKGVDSTLKIQPAKLEDSAVYLCASSLVTSGRLGTDTQYFGPGTRLTVL.